This T cell receptor beta chain comes out of a study of molecular identifiers for immune sequencing clone quantification. Study-wide results and caveats: Among some 910,000 naive cells, as was reported, spiked Jurkat TCR RNA from one cell was detectable. Clones of above 20 RNA copies carried over 99% of effector molecules; in naive cells they carried under 1%.

This clonotype came up a few times. Its matching antigen is unknown. The CD8+CD4-CCR7+CD45RA+ phenotype defined the sorted naive CD8 T cells. CDR3 length equals 13 residues. V gave up 8 bases and J gave up 7 bases; unmatched junction bases: 6. MiXCR was run by TCRdb on the PCR reads, yielding one entry per CDR3 protein. Of about 640,000 distinct CDR3 sequences in the sample, 20% were seen once. The TCR comes from a human donor in good health. Some libraries in this study had Jurkat cell RNA spiked in. The chain carries TRBV12-3 or TRBV12-4 and TRBJ2-2, with 8 bases identical to TRBD2. Sequenced sample: naive CD8+ T cells from blood, with Jurkat cell RNA spiked in. Noted subset: FACS-sorted CD8+CD4-CCR7+CD45RA+ naive T cells. The CDR3 region is CASQAGEGGELFF. The CDR3 DNA reads as TGTGCCAGCCAAGCGGGAGAAGGCGGGGAGCTGTTTTTT.